Described below is a single T cell receptor (beta chain) sequence and its context. The sample belongs to a study of blood T cell repertoires in COVID-19. Study information: COVID-19 samples, acute and convalescent, were from the United States, Italy and Spain.

Some clones are missing from TCRdb's copy, which holds only in-frame ones; the method was immunoSEQ multiplex PCR. The sample carries around 180,000 clones, under 85% recorded once. Seattle enrolled patients during active infection and tracked them longitudinally. Germline lookup yields CDR1 SGHNT and CDR2 YYREEE (reference sequence). This CDR3 has 13 amino acids. With V trimmed by 6 bases and J by 7 bases, 6 bases remained unmatched. The TCR sequence derives from a man older than 75 with COVID-19, enrolled during active disease. The chain carries TRBV5-4 and TRBJ1-1; 10 nucleotides agree with TRBD1. The sequencing input was peripheral blood. The CDR3 DNA sequence: TGTGCCAGCACCCCGACAGGGGGCCTTGAAGCTTTCTTT. Its protein product is CASTPTGGLEAFF.